The 10 T cell receptor beta chains below come from one sample, sequenced in a study of PD-1 blockade in classical Hodgkin lymphoma (dated by TCRdb to between 2020 and 2021). What the time point label conveys for this sample: cycle 1 day 1 (C1D1), immediately before nivolumab initiation. All trial patients had relapsed after autologous stem cell transplantation, with cohorts A, B and C differing in prior brentuximab vedotin exposure. The library relied on the immunoSEQ multiplex PCR assay. TCRdb obtained this table from immuneACCESS and retained in-frame rearrangements with V and J assigned. These tables miss some clones; where compared with another copy, unresolved V genes account for less than half of the shortfall, and the remainder is unexplained. In this sample the table shows about 6,500 clones, roughly 80% of which occur a single time. The ten largest make up around two fifths of the sample.

Sequenced here: peripheral blood mononuclear cells (PBMCs), sampled at baseline. These receptors were obtained from a human donor with classical Hodgkin lymphoma.

The J gene is TRBJ1-4, the V gene TRBV18; a possible D gene is TRBD1 (6 bases). V lost 3 bases to trimming and J lost 8 bases, with 16 bases between them. Germline lookup yields CDR1 KGHSH and CDR2 LQKENI. CDR3 length equals 15 residues. CDR3 in DNA: TGTGCCAGCTCACCGGACACAGGACAGTCGGAAAAACTGTTTTTT. It specifies CASSPDTGQSEKLFF. Full variable domain (outside the CDR3, taken from reference TRBV18 and TRBJ1-4): NAGVMQNPRHLVRRRGQEARLRCSPMKGHSHVYWYRQLPEEGLKFMVYLQKENIIDESGMPKERFSAEFPKEGPSILRIQQVVRGDSAAYFCASSPDTGQSEKLFFGSGTQLSVL.

This clone is deemed medium-sized. The rearrangement links TRBV28 to TRBJ1-1, with unresolved D. CDR1 and CDR2 from the germline V gene are MDHEN and SYDVKM. The CDR3 runs to 13 residues. Between the trimmed V and J ends, which lost 6 bases and 1 base, there was a span of 9 bases. CDR3 protein: CASRLAWNTEAFF. CDR3 nucleotides: TGTGCCAGCAGGTTAGCGTGGAACACTGAAGCTTTCTTT.

This clone was observed a single time. This chain connects TRBV15 to TRBJ2-1; the match to TRBD2 covers 9 bases. Losses at the gene ends were 9 bases for V and 10 bases for J; bases not matched to a gene: 40. The CDR3 loop spans 23 amino acids. Per the germline V gene, CDR1 is LNHNV and CDR2 is YYDKDF (reference sequence). CDR3 nucleotides: TGTGCCACGAAAAAATCCGCCCCACTGGGGGCATGGCGGGAGGGTCCAAGACTCGGGGAGCAGTTCTTC. Translated: CATKKSAPLGAWREGPRLGEQFF. Together with reference TRBV15 and TRBJ2-1, the CDR3 gives the full variable domain: DAMVIQNPRYQVTQFGKPVTLSCSQTLNHNVMYWYQQKSSQAPKLLFHYYDKDFNNEADTPDNFQSRRPNTSFCFLDIRSPGLGDTAMYLCATKKSAPLGAWREGPRLGEQFFGPGTRLTVL.

There are a few counts of this clone. J is TRBJ2-5 and V is TRBV5-6; unclear D gene. CDR3 length: 14 residues. Trimming cost V 2 bases and J 0 bases, with 8 bases left between them. Germline loops: CDR1 SGHDT, CDR2 YYEEEE. The CDR3 sequence is CASSFFPDQETQYF. The CDR3 DNA follows: TGTGCCAGCAGCTTTTTTCCGGACCAAGAGACCCAGTACTTC. The full variable domain, rest sourced from reference TRBV5-6 and TRBJ2-5, is DAGVTQSPTHLIKTRGQQVTLRCSPKSGHDTVSWYQQALGQGPQFIFQYYEEEERQRGNFPDRFSGHQFPNYSSELNVNALLLGDSALYLCASSFFPDQETQYFGPGTRLLVL.

The V gene is TRBV6-6, the J gene TRBJ2-1; D remains ambiguous. The CDR3 covers 16 residues. Germline CDR1 and CDR2: MNHNY and SVGAGI (reference sequence). V shed 2 bases and J shed 2 bases, with 13 bases lying between them. The CDR3 DNA follows: TGTGCCAGCAGTTACCCTGGTACGGCGCCCTACAATGAGCAGTTCTTC. It encodes CASSYPGTAPYNEQFF.

V gene TRBV9 combines with J gene TRBJ1-1; 8 bases align to TRBD1. CDR3 size: 14 residues. The germline V gene encodes CDR1 SGDLS and CDR2 YYNGEE. The trim removed 0 bases at V and 7 bases at J, leaving 5 bases unmatched. CDR3 loop: CASSVVPGGGEAFF. In nucleotides, the CDR3 is TGTGCCAGCAGCGTAGTGCCAGGGGGCGGTGAAGCTTTCTTT.

In regard to this clone: At one boundary the junction diverges from the germline segment, which might be a read error. For the CDR3, the DNA is TGTACCAGCAGCGTAGTTAGCGGGAGTAGTAATGAGCAGTTCTTC. Protein: CTSSVVSGSSNEQFF. This rearrangement joins TRBV9 to TRBJ2-1; 9 bases are a match to TRBD2. There are 15 residues in the CDR3. Germline-derived CDR1 and CDR2 are SGDLS and YYNGEE.

In its sample, this clone was seen once. This chain joins TRBV2 and TRBJ2-5, with 11 bases matching TRBD2. V lost 6 bases to trimming and J lost 1 base; unmatched junction nucleotides: 7. This CDR3 has 16 amino acids. Germline V CDR1 and CDR2: SNHLY, FYNNEI. The CDR3 loop reads CASSRSGTSGQETQYF. The CDR3 DNA sequence: TGTGCCAGCAGCCGCTCCGGGACTAGCGGCCAAGAGACCCAGTACTTC.

J is TRBJ2-2 and V is TRBV5-1; 11 positions match TRBD2. With V trimmed by 2 bases and J by 7 bases, 13 bases remained unmatched. The CDR3 spans 18 residues. CDR1 is SGHRS, CDR2 YFSETQ, per germline. The DNA of the CDR3 is TGCGCCAGCAGCTTTGGAGCGGGGCTAGCGGGAGGCGACGGGGAGCTGTTTTTT. This sequence encodes CASSFGAGLAGGDGELFF.

The chain carries TRBV28 and TRBJ1-1, with D tentatively TRBD1 (5 bases). This CDR3 spans 13 amino acids. Deletions cut 0 bases from V and 11 bases from J, with 13 bases between. The germline gives CDR1 MDHEN, CDR2 SYDVKM. The CDR3 protein is CASSLWGGVTAFF. For the CDR3, the DNA is TGTGCCAGCAGTTTATGGGGAGGGGTGACCGCTTTCTTT.